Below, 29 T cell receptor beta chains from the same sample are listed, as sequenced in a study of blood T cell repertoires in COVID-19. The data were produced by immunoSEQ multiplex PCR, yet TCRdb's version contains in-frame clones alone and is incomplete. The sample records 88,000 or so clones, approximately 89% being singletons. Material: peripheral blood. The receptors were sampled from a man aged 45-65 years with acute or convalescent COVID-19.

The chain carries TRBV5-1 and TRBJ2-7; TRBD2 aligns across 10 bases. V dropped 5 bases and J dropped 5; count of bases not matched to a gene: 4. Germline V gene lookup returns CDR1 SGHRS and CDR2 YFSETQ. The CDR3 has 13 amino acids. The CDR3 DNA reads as TGCGCCAGCAGGGGACTAGCGTTGAACGAGCAGTACTTC. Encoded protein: CASRGLALNEQYF.

Here the CDR3 reads CASSPLVSYNEQFF. In DNA form, the CDR3 reads TGTGCCAGCAGCCCACTAGTATCCTACAATGAGCAGTTCTTC. V and J are TRBV11-1 and TRBJ2-1, with D possibly TRBD2 on 5 matching bases. V lost 5 bases and J 1 base, leaving 9 bases between the germline ends. This CDR3 has 14 residues. The germline CDR1 and CDR2 sequences are SGHAT and FQDESV (reference sequence). Full variable domain (remainder filled in from reference TRBV11-1 and TRBJ2-1): EAEVAQSPRYKITEKSQAVAFWCDPISGHATLYWYRQILGQGPELLVQFQDESVVDDSQLPKDRFSAERLKGVDSTLKIQPAELGDSAMYLCASSPLVSYNEQFFGPGTRLTVL.

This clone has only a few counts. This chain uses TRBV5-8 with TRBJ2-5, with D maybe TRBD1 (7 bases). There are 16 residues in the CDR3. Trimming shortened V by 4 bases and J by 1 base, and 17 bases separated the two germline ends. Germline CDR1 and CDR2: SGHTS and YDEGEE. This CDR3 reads CASSRGTGTAQETQYF. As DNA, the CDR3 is TGTGCCAGCAGCCGGGGGACTGGGACAGCCCAAGAGACCCAGTACTTC.

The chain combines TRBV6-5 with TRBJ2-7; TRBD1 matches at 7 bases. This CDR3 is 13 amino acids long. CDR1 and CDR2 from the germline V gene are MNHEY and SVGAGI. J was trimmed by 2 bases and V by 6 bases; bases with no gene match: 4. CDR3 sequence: CASRSTGTYEQYF. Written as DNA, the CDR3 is TGTGCCAGCAGATCGACAGGGACCTACGAGCAGTACTTC.

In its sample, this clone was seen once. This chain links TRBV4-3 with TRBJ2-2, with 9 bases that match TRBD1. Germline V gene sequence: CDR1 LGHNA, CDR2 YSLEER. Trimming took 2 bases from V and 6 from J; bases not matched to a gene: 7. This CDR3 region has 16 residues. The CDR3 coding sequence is TGCGCCAGCAGCCAATTAGGGACAGGGTTCGCCGGGGAGCTGTTTTTT. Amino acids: CASSQLGTGFAGELFF.

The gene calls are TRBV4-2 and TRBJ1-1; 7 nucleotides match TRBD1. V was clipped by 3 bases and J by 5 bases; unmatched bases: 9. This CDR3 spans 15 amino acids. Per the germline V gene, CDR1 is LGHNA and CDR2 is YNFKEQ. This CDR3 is CASSHPAQGETEAFF. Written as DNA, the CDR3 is TGTGCCAGCAGCCATCCCGCCCAGGGGGAAACTGAAGCTTTCTTT.

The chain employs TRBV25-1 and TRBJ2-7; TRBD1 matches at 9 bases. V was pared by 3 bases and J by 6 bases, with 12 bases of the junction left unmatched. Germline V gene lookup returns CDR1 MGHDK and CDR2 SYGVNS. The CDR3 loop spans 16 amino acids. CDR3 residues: CASSDFTGTGFSEQYF. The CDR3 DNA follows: TGTGCCAGCAGTGATTTCACCGGGACAGGGTTTAGCGAGCAGTACTTC.

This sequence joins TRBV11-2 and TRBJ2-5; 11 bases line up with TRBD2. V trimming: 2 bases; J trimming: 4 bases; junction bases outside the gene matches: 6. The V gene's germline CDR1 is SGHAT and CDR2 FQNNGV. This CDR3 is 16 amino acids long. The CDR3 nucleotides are TGTGCCAGCAGCTTAATGGGACTAGCGGACCTAGAGACCCAGTACTTC. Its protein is CASSLMGLADLETQYF. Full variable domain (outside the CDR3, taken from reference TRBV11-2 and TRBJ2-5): EAGVAQSPRYKIIEKRQSVAFWCNPISGHATLYWYQQILGQGPKLLIQFQNNGVVDDSQLPKDRFSAERLKGVDSTLKIQPAKLEDSAVYLCASSLMGLADLETQYFGPGTRLLVL.

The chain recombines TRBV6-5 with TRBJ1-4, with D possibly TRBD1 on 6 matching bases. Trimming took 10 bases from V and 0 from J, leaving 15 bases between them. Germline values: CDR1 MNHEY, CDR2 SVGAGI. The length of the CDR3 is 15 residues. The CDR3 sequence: CATRGGPATNEKLFF. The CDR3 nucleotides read TGTGCCACCCGGGGGGGGCCTGCAACTAATGAAAAACTGTTTTTT.

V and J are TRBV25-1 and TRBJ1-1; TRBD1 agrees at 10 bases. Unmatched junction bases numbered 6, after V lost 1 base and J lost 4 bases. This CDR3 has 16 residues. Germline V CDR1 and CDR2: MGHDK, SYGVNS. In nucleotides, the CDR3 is TGTGCCAGCAGTGAATCTGGGTGGACAGGGGGCACTGAAGCTTTCTTT. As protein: CASSESGWTGGTEAFF. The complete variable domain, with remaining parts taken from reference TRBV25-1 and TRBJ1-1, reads EADIYQTPRYLVIGTGKKITLECSQTMGHDKMYWYQQDPGMELHLIHYSYGVNSTEKGDLSSESTVSRIRTEHFPLTLESARPSHTSQYLCASSESGWTGGTEAFFGQGTRLTVV.

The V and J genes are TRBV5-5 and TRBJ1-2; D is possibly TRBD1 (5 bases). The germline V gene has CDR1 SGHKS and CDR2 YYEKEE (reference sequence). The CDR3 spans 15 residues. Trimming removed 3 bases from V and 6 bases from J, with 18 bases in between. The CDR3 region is CASSSAGTPADGYTF. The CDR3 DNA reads TGTGCCAGCAGCTCCGCCGGGACTCCGGCGGATGGCTACACCTTC.

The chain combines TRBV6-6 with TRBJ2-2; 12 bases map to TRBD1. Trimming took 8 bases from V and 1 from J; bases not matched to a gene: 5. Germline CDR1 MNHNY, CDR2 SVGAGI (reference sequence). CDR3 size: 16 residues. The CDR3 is CASGTGGYGNTGELFF. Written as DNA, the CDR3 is TGTGCCAGCGGGACAGGGGGCTATGGGAACACCGGGGAGCTGTTTTTT.

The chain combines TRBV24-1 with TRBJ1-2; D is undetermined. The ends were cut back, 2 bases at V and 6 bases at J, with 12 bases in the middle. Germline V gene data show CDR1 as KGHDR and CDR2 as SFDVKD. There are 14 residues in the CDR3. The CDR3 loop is CATSDSRGFHGYTF. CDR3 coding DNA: TGTGCCACCAGTGATTCTCGAGGGTTCCATGGCTACACCTTC.

CDR3 nucleotide sequence: TGTGCCAGCAGCCTGGAGTCTGGGGCCAACGTCCTGACTTTC. It yields the protein CASSLESGANVLTF. This sequence joins TRBV6-5 and TRBJ2-6; no reliable D call. There are 14 residues in the CDR3. The V end lost 6 bases, the J end lost 1 base, and 7 bases lay between the germline ends. The germline CDR1 and CDR2 sequences are MNHEY and SVGAGI.

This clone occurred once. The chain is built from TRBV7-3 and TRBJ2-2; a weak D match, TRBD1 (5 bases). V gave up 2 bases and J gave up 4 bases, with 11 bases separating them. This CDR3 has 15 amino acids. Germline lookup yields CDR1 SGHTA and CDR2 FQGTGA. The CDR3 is CASSLLGPGTGELFF. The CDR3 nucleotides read TGTGCCAGCAGCTTATTGGGGCCGGGCACCGGGGAGCTGTTTTTT.

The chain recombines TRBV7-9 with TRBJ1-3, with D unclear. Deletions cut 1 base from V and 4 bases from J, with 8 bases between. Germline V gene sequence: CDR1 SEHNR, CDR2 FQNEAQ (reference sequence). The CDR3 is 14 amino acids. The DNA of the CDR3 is TGTGCCAGCAGCTTAGAGAACAGAGGAAACACCATATATTTT. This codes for CASSLENRGNTIYF.

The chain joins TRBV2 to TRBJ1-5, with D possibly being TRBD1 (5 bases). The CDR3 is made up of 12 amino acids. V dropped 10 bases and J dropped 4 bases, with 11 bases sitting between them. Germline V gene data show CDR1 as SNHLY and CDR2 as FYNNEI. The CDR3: CATGGGNQPQHF. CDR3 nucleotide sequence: TGTGCCACCGGGGGGGGTAATCAGCCCCAGCATTTT.

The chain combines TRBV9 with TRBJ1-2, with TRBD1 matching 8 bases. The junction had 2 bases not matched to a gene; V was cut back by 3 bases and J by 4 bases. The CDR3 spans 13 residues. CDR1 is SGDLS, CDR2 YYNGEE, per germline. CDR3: CASSGTGSYGYTF. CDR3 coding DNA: TGTGCCAGCAGCGGGACAGGGAGCTATGGCTACACCTTC.

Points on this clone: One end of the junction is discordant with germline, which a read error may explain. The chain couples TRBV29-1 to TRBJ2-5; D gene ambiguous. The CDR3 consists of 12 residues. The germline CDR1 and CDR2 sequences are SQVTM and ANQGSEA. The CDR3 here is CSVVGPQGTQYF. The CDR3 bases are TGCAGCGTTGTTGGGCCTCAAGGGACCCAGTACTTC.

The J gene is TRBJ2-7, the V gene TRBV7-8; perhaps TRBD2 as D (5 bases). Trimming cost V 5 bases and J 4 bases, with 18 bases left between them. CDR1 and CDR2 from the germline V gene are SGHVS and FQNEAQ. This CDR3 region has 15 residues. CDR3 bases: TGTGCCAGCAGCCTTAGTGAGCATAGGAGGTACGAGCAGTACTTC. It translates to CASSLSEHRRYEQYF.

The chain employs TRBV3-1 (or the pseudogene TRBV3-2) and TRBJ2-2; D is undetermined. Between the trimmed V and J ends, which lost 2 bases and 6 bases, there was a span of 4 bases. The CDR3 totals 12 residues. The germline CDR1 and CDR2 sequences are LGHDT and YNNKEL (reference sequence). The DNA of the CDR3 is TGTGCCAGCAGCCAAACAGCCGGGGAGCTGTTTTTT. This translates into CASSQTAGELFF.

The CDR3 DNA reads as TGTGCCACCGCGGGACAGGGAAGCGTCGAGCAGTACTTC. This encodes CATAGQGSVEQYF. The rearrangement joins TRBV24-1 to TRBJ2-7; 9 positions agree with TRBD1. CDR3 size: 13 residues. V lost 9 bases and J lost 6; bases outside the gene matches: 8. Per germline, CDR1 KGHDR and CDR2 SFDVKD.

This CDR3 reads CASRVDSATNEKLFF. The CDR3 region has the DNA TGTGCCAGCAGAGTGGACAGTGCAACTAATGAAAAACTGTTTTTT. The V gene is TRBV2, the J gene TRBJ1-4; weak D call: TRBD1 (6 bases). The CDR3 covers 15 residues. The germline V and J ends were trimmed by 6 bases and 0 bases, with 11 bases remaining between them. Germline V gene data show CDR1 as SNHLY and CDR2 as FYNNEI. The whole variable domain, filled in from reference TRBV2 and TRBJ1-4, reads EPEVTQTPSHQVTQMGQEVILRCVPISNHLYFYWYRQILGQKVEFLVSFYNNEISEKSEIFDDQFSVERPDGSNFTLKIRSTKLEDSAMYFCASRVDSATNEKLFFGSGTQLSVL.

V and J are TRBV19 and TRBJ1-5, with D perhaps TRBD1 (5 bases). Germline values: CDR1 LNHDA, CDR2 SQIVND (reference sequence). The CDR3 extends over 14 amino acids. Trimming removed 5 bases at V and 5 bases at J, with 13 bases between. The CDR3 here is CASSPTGGYQPQHF. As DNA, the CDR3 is TGTGCCAGTAGTCCCACAGGCGGTTATCAGCCCCAGCATTTT.

The CDR3 nucleotides are TGTGCCATCGGGGGGGAGACTCTCTCTGGGGAGCTGTTTTTT. Amino acid sequence: CAIGGETLSGELFF. The V call is TRBV10-3, the J call TRBJ2-2, with 7 bases lining up with TRBD2. This CDR3 has 14 residues. Germline CDR1 reads ENHRY; CDR2 reads SYGVKD. V dropped 8 bases and J dropped 8; count of bases not matched to a gene: 11.

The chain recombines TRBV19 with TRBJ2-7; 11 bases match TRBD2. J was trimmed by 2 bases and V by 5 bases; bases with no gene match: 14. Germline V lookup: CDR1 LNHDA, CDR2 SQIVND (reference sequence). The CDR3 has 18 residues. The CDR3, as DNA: TGTGCCAGTAGTGTCGGACTAGCGGGCAGACATTCAGCCTACGAGCAGTACTTC. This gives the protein CASSVGLAGRHSAYEQYF.

This CDR3 is CAIEPRTGGRNEQYF. CDR3 DNA sequence: TGTGCCATCGAGCCTCGGACAGGGGGAAGAAACGAGCAGTACTTC. The J gene is TRBJ2-7, the V gene TRBV10-3, with 10 bases matching TRBD1. V was pared by 8 bases and J by 5 bases, with 12 bases of the junction left unmatched. CDR1 and CDR2 (germline): ENHRY, SYGVKD. This CDR3 region has 15 residues.

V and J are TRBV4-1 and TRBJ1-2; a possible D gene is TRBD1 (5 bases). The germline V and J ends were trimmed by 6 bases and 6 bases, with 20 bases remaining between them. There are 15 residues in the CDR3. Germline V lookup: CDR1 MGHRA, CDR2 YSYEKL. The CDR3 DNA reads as TGCGCCAGCAGGGATGCCGGACAACTGCGGCATGGCTACACCTTC. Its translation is CASRDAGQLRHGYTF.

The CDR3 spells CASTQTGTNYGYTF. In DNA, the CDR3 is TGTGCCAGCACCCAGACAGGGACTAACTATGGCTACACCTTC. This rearrangement joins TRBV5-4 to TRBJ1-2; 7 nucleotides match TRBD1. This CDR3 has 14 residues. Germline CDR1 SGHNT, CDR2 YYREEE (reference sequence). V lost 6 bases to trimming and J lost 0 bases; unmatched junction nucleotides: 5. The full variable domain, completed using reference TRBV5-4 and TRBJ1-2, is ETGVTQSPTHLIKTRGQQVTLRCSSQSGHNTVSWYQQALGQGPQFIFQYYREEENGRGNFPPRFSGLQFPNYSSELNVNALELDDSALYLCASTQTGTNYGYTFGSGTRLTVV.